This T cell receptor (beta chain) was recorded in a study of cytomegalovirus exposure and HLA in healthy donors. Researchers ran the PCR with 60 Vbeta and 13 Jbeta primers. Data came from immunoSEQ multiplex PCR; TCRdb stores just in-frame clones and leaves some out. The table records 200,000 to 250,000 clones, 65% to 75% of them present only once. Per germline, CDR1 SGHKS and CDR2 YYEKEE (reference sequence). V shed 4 bases and J 10 bases; nucleotides not matched to a gene: 11. The CDR3 has 14 residues. The specimen sequenced was PBMCs. This clonotype was obtained from a woman aged 25 to 39 in good health and CMV-seronegative. The genes are TRBV5-5 and TRBJ1-1, with TRBD1 matching 9 bases. The CDR3: CASSPQGAGVGAFF. The CDR3 region has the DNA TGTGCCAGCAGCCCACAGGGGGCGGGGGTAGGAGCTTTCTTT.